This T cell receptor beta chain stems from a study of cytomegalovirus exposure and HLA in healthy donors. Primers for the PCR totalled 60 Vbeta and 13 Jbeta. TCRdb's copy holds only in-frame clones and misses some; the assay was immunoSEQ multiplex PCR. Of some 150,000 clones listed, around three fifths are singletons. This CDR3 has 12 residues. The V end lost 4 bases, the J end lost 9 bases, and 10 bases lay between the germline ends. The germline V gene encodes CDR1 MNHNS and CDR2 SASEGT. The receptor was isolated from a woman aged 40 to 55 in good health and CMV-seronegative. This rearrangement joins TRBV6-1 to TRBJ1-5; no clear D gene. Sequenced: PBMCs. The CDR3 DNA reads as TGTGCCAGCAGTGTACCCAGGATGCCCCAGCATTTT. Translation: CASSVPRMPQHF.